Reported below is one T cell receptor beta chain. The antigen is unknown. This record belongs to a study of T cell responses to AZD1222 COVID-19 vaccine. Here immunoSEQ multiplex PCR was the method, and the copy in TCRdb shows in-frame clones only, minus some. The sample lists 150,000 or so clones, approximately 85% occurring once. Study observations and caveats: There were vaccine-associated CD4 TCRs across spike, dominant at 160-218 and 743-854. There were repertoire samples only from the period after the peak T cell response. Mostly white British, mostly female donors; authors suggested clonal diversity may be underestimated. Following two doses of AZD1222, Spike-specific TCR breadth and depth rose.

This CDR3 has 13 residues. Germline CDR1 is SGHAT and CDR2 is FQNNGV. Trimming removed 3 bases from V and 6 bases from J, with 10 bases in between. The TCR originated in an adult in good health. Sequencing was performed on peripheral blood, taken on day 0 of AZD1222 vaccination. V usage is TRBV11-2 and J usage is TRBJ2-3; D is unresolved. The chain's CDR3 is CASSLWTGDTQYF. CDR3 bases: TGTGCCAGCAGCTTGTGGACCGGGGATACGCAGTATTTT.